The rows below give T cell receptor beta chains drawn from one sample of a study of T cells in Graves' hyperthyroidism and ophthalmopathy. TCRdb reanalysed the multiplex PCR reads using MiXCR and keeps one entry per CDR3 protein. In the table there are about 540,000 distinct CDR3 sequences, roughly 46% of which are singletons. Material: peripheral blood or thyroid tissue (not recorded which). The origin of the receptors is a young woman with Graves' hyperthyroidism. CDR3s include the opening cysteine and the closing phenylalanine or tryptophan. D genes are given only for firm matches. Clone size is not always given. Where it is, it says once, few, many or a class for expanded clones.

D gene	V gene	J gene	clone size	CDR3 length	CDR3 DNA	CDR3 protein
NA	TRBV7-3	TRBJ2-7	few	12	TGTGCCAGCAGCCTGGATACGCATGAGCAGTACTTC	CASSLDTHEQYF
TRBD2	TRBV9	TRBJ2-5	NA	15	TGTGCCAGCAGTGAGGGTGGCGGGAGAGGAGATGAGCAGTACTTC	CASSEGGGRGDEQYF
TRBD1	TRBV15	TRBJ1-1	NA	18	TGTGCCACCAGCAGAGATCTGGTGCAGGGGGACCTGAACACTGAAGCTTTCTTT	CATSRDLVQGDLNTEAFF
TRBD1	TRBV11-1	TRBJ2-7	many	16	TGTGCCAGCACCCCACGACTGGGGACAGCGACCTACGAGCAGTACTTC	CASTPRLGTATYEQYF
NA	TRBV12-3/TRBV12-4	TRBJ2-5	NA	13	TGTGCCAGCAGGATGACAGGACAAGAGACCCAGTACTTC	CASRMTGQETQYF
TRBD2	TRBV12-5	TRBJ2-7	many	18	TGTGCTAGTGGTTTGGTACCCCTGACTAGCGGGAGTCGATACGAGCAGTACTTC	CASGLVPLTSGSRYEQYF
TRBD1	TRBV12-5	TRBJ1-1	many	12	TGTGCTAGTGGTTTGGGACAGGGGGGAGCTTTCTTT	CASGLGQGGAFF
NA	TRBV2	TRBJ1-5	NA	16	TGTGCCAGCAGTGATATCCAGGTTTATAGCAATCAGCCCCAGCATTTT	CASSDIQVYSNQPQHF
NA	TRBV7-9	TRBJ2-1	many	13	TGTGCCAGCAGCTTAGACATTTTAAGAGAGCAGTTCTTC	CASSLDILREQFF
NA	TRBV20-1	TRBJ1-5	NA	13	TGCAGTGCTTTGCGACGTCCGAAAGAGACCCAGCATTTT	CSALRRPKETQHF
NA	TRBV30	TRBJ2-7	few	12	TGTGCCTGGAGTTTGGTTGACTACGAGCAGTACTTC	CAWSLVDYEQYF
TRBD1	TRBV20-1	TRBJ1-2	many	14	TGCAGTGCTCCCACCGGGACAGGGGGCTATGGCTACACCTTC	CSAPTGTGGYGYTF
NA	TRBV5-8	TRBJ1-2	many	13	TGTGCCAGCAGCTTAGAAGCTAACTATGGCTACACCTTC	CASSLEANYGYTF
TRBD1	TRBV20-1	TRBJ2-7	NA	15	TGCAGTGCTAGAGATCCCTGGACAGGTGACTACGAGCAGTACTTC	CSARDPWTGDYEQYF
NA	TRBV29-1	TRBJ2-7	many	11	TGCAGCGCAACTTTCCAGGACGAGCAGTACTTC	CSATFQDEQYF
NA	TRBV29-1	TRBJ1-3	NA	13	TGCAGCTTGGGACAATACTCTGGAAACACCATATATTTT	CSLGQYSGNTIYF
NA	TRBV7-9	TRBJ1-1	NA	15	TGTGCCAGCAGCAGCAACAGGGCTGTCAGCACTGAAGCTTTCTTT	CASSSNRAVSTEAFF
TRBD2	TRBV5-8	TRBJ2-2	many	16	TGTGCCAGCAGCCGAGGACTAGCGGTCAACACCGGGGAGCTGTTTTTT	CASSRGLAVNTGELFF
TRBD2	TRBV13	TRBJ2-2	many	16	TGTGCCAGCATAGGAAGCGGGACGACGAACACCGGGGAGCTGTTTTTT	CASIGSGTTNTGELFF
NA	TRBV4-1	TRBJ1-3	NA	14	TGTGCCAGCAGCCAATGGGGACTGGGGAACACCATATATTTT	CASSQWGLGNTIYF
NA	TRBV7-9	TRBJ2-3	NA	16	TGTGCCAGCAGCCATGGGGACATCCCTAGCACAGATACGCAGTATTTT	CASSHGDIPSTDTQYF
NA	TRBV20-1	TRBJ1-1	NA	14	TGCAGTGCTAGCCCTGGGACGGACTACACTGAAGCTTTCTTT	CSASPGTDYTEAFF
NA	TRBV18	TRBJ2-7	NA	15	TGTGCCAGCTCACGCGCCGGGACAAATTCCTACGAGCAGTACTTC	CASSRAGTNSYEQYF
NA	TRBV7-7	TRBJ2-1	NA	12	TGTGCCAGCTCCGAGTACAACAATGAGCAGTTCTTC	CASSEYNNEQFF
NA	TRBV7-9	TRBJ1-1	NA	14	TGTGCCAGCAGGTTCGGGGGGGGCTTTTTTGGGGCTTTCTTT	CASRFGGGFFGAFF
NA	TRBV10-3	TRBJ1-2	once	13	TGTGCCATCAGTGAGTCGGACAGTAGCGGCTACACCTTC	CAISESDSSGYTF
TRBD1	TRBV2	TRBJ1-1	NA	13	TGTGCCAGCAGTGGGACAGGGGGTTTTGAAGCTTTCTTT	CASSGTGGFEAFF
NA	TRBV18	TRBJ1-5	few	14	TGTGCCAGCTCACCAATCGGGGGGAATCAGCCCCAGCATTTT	CASSPIGGNQPQHF
TRBD2	TRBV20-1	TRBJ2-5	NA	13	TGCAGTGAAGTCCGGGGGGGCGCAGAGACCCAGTACTTC	CSEVRGGAETQYF
NA	TRBV20-1	TRBJ1-5	NA	12	TGCAGTGCTAGAGGAGGGGCGGGCAATCAGCATTTT	CSARGGAGNQHF
TRBD2	TRBV6-2/TRBV6-3	TRBJ2-7	many	14	TGTGCCAGCAGTATCTCGACTAGCGCCTACGAGCAGTACTTC	CASSISTSAYEQYF
NA	TRBV10-3	TRBJ2-5	NA	14	TGTGCCATCAGTGGGTCCCGGGACGAGGAGACCCAGTACTTC	CAISGSRDEETQYF
NA	TRBV29-1	TRBJ1-2	NA	13	TGCAGCGTTGACCCCTCTACTGGCGGAGCGTACACCTTC	CSVDPSTGGAYTF
NA	TRBV10-3	TRBJ2-3	few	11	TGTGCCATCAGTGCTACAGATACGCAGTATTTT	CAISATDTQYF
TRBD1	TRBV11-1	TRBJ1-2	NA	17	TGTGCCAGCAGCCATTCGGACAGGGGGCGCGTAAACTATGGCTACACCTTC	CASSHSDRGRVNYGYTF
NA	TRBV7-2	TRBJ2-1	NA	11	TGTGCCAGCAGCTTCGTCCTTGAGCAGTTCTTC	CASSFVLEQFF
NA	TRBV4-3	TRBJ2-5	many	15	TGCGCCAGCAGGCGGGTAACGTGTGGGAAAGAGACCCAGTACTTC	CASRRVTCGKETQYF
NA	TRBV6-4	TRBJ2-5	many	15	TGTGCCAGCAGGGAAATGACAGTTTACCAAGAGACCCAGTACTTC	CASREMTVYQETQYF
NA	TRBV7-3	TRBJ1-1	many	13	TGTGCCAGCAGCCCCGACGGAAACACTGAAGCTTTCTTT	CASSPDGNTEAFF
TRBD1	TRBV10-3	TRBJ1-2	NA	14	TGTGCCATCAGTGGGACAGGACGGGATGATGGCTACACCTTC	CAISGTGRDDGYTF
NA	TRBV24-1	TRBJ2-7	many	15	TGTGCCACCCCTTGTTCCGGGACACGTTCCTACGAGCAGTACTTC	CATPCSGTRSYEQYF
NA	TRBV24-1	TRBJ2-1	NA	14	TGTGCCACCAGTTTGGGCGGCTCCTACAATGAGCAGTTCTTC	CATSLGGSYNEQFF
NA	TRBV18	TRBJ2-5	many	13	TGTGCCAGCTCACCAATCGACCGAGAGACCCAGTACTTC	CASSPIDRETQYF
NA	TRBV6-5	TRBJ1-2	NA	15	TGTGCCAGCAGTTACTCCAGGGACTACGTCGATGGCTACACCTTC	CASSYSRDYVDGYTF
NA	TRBV27	TRBJ2-2	NA	12	TGTGCCAGCAGTTCTAGCCTCGGGGAGCTGTTTTTT	CASSSSLGELFF